The present entry profiles one TCR beta chain with its context. There is no known antigen for this receptor. No clone much larger than this one lies a single base away; base qualities are absent. The sample comes from a study of blood T cell repertoires in COVID-19 (dated by TCRdb to about 2020). A note on the overall study: Samples covering the acute and convalescent phases of COVID-19 were provided by collaborators in the United States, Italy and Spain. The material from the prospective study consisted of cDNA or gDNA derived from T cells, B-cell-depleted T cells, or PBMCs. The dataset comprised deeply sampled blood TCRbeta repertoires from subjects exposed to, actively infected with, or recovered from COVID-19. The repertoires were released in a freely available public database meant as a resource for research on the immune response to SARS-CoV-2. The samples were drawn from the first 160 participants of the ongoing ImmuneRACE study and from 950 to 1,500 subjects provided by 6 global collaborators. A de-identified subject ID, COVID-19 status, age in years and sex were almost always included in the sample metadata. Where HLA class I and class II types were available, the types were taken from metadata supplied by the sample provider, not from assay-based typing. The research as a whole found: How much clinical and demographic metadata was included differed by source and by participant, and the metadata was provided uncurated.

CDR1 and CDR2 (SGHRS, YFSETQ) derive from the germline V gene. The CDR3 holds 15 amino acids from the cysteine to the phenylalanine. Only the CDR3 portion is preserved as DNA: 45 bases, with reading frame beginning at the first base. V has 3 bases trimmed and J has 5 bases trimmed; junction bases matching no gene number 6. TCRbeta CDR3 regions were amplified from genomic DNA by means of the immunoSEQ Assay, a bias-controlled multiplex PCR. As for the authors' bioinformatics: Nucleated cell counts per sample were estimated from amplification of reference gene primers within the assay. Sequence reads were collapsed and filtered to measure the absolute abundance of every unique TCRbeta CDR3 rearrangement. For each sample, productive Simpson clonality was calculated as the square root of Simpson's diversity index over productive rearrangements. The immuneACCESS repertoire file appears here via TCRdb, limited to in-frame rearrangements. These files lack a portion of the clones; in checked studies, under half of the deficit traces to unresolved V genes, and the cause of the others is not known. That table gives V, J and clone size, and the DNA gave D and trimming. The sample table lists approximately 190,000 clones, 80% to 90% of them with a count of one. Roughly 4.6% of the sample goes to the ten largest clones.

The collaborating institutions used their own protocols to collect whole blood in K2EDTA tubes. For TCRbeta analysis, collaborator samples were shipped as frozen whole blood, as isolated PBMCs, or as DNA extracted from either sample type. This clonotype originated in a woman aged 70-85 years with active or convalescent COVID-19. Sequencing input: peripheral blood. The chain employs TRBV5-1 and TRBJ2-1, and 9 bases in between align with TRBD1. The nucleotide sequence is TGCGCCAGCAGCTCCACAGGGGGCTGGGACAATGAGCAGTTCTTC. This gives the protein CASSSTGGWDNEQFF.